This TCR beta chain originates from a study of cytomegalovirus exposure and HLA in healthy donors. General study results and limits: Later analysis revealed greater clonal expansion in HLA-associated TCR beta chains than in equally common others.

Trimming removed 5 bases from V and 6 bases from J; junction bases left unmatched: 9. The CDR3 totals 15 residues. Germline V gene lookup returns CDR1 MDHEN and CDR2 SYDVKM. A multiplex PCR was run with 60 Vbeta primers and 13 Jbeta primers. Only in-frame clones appear in the TCRdb table, and some are missing; sequencing was by immunoSEQ multiplex PCR. The sample has fewer than 200,000 clones, approximately 81% seen once; the top ten hold around 1.4%. A note on this clone: Its antigen is undetermined.

The V call is TRBV28, the J call TRBJ2-5; 10 nucleotides agree with TRBD2. The material sequenced was PBMCs. This TCR was recovered from a man younger than 35 in good health and CMV-seronegative. In nucleotides, the CDR3 is TGTGCCAGCAGTCCGCCGGGAGCGGGAGGGAAGACCCAGTACTTC. Translated: CASSPPGAGGKTQYF.